This T cell receptor beta chain was captured by sequencing in a study of response to subunit inactivated influenza vaccine. Study-wide points: Each seasonal flu vaccination may recruit only limited new T cells, authors suggested.

For this clonotype: The antigen is unknown.

TCRdb fed the RT-PCR reads into MiXCR, producing one record per CDR3 protein. The data show 650,000 to 850,000 distinct CDR3 sequences, 14% seen once. CDR1 SGHTA and CDR2 FQGNSA come from the germline V gene. Between the trimmed V and J ends, which lost 3 bases and 5 bases, there was a span of 13 bases. The CDR3 is 15 amino acids. The rearrangement uses TRBV7-2 and TRBJ2-2; D uncertain. The clonotype originates from a man aged 50-59 years who received an inactivated influenza vaccine. The input for sequencing was PBMCs from blood, taken less than 15 days before vaccination. The CDR3 spells CASSLNPMRTGELFF. DNA for the CDR3: TGTGCCAGCAGCTTGAACCCCATGAGGACCGGGGAGCTGTTTTTT.